This is a list of T cell receptor beta chains from one sample in a study of post-analysis software for immune sequencing data. TCRdb re-called the PCR reads through MiXCR, storing one row per CDR3 protein. Of hundreds of thousands of distinct CDR3 sequences in the sample, 59% were seen once. Sequencing was done on a sample of blood. These receptors all stem from a girl aged 2 to 9 with multiple sclerosis. Both conserved end residues are part of each CDR3. A D gene is named only where the DNA matches it firmly. Clone size is stated in some rows and not others, as once, few, many or a class when expanded.

>TRBD1|TRBJ1-1|TRBV20-1|.
CSARDTGQGNTEAFF
TGCAGTGCTAGAGATACGGGACAGGGGAACACTGAAGCTTTCTTT
>.|TRBJ2-7|TRBV19|.
CASSGAVSSYEQYF
TGTGCCAGTAGTGGGGCCGTGAGCTCCTACGAGCAGTACTTC
>.|TRBJ2-1|TRBV7-2|.
CASSLVFPPNTGQFF
TGTGCCAGCAGCTTAGTGTTCCCACCTAACACAGGGCAGTTCTTC
>TRBD1|TRBJ2-3|TRBV24-1|few
CATSVGQGVDTQYF
TGTGCCACCAGTGTGGGACAGGGGGTGGATACGCAGTATTTT
>.|TRBJ1-2|TRBV5-1|.
CASSWGFDANYGYTF
TGCGCCAGCAGCTGGGGTTTCGACGCCAACTATGGCTACACCTTC
>.|TRBJ2-7|TRBV12-3/TRBV12-4|.
CASSTSDGAFEQYF
TGTGCCAGCAGTACCTCGGACGGCGCCTTCGAGCAGTACTTC
>TRBD2|TRBJ2-3|TRBV7-2|few
CASSLASGGVGDTQYF
TGTGCCAGCAGCTTAGCTAGCGGGGGGGTTGGAGATACGCAGTATTTT
>.|TRBJ2-5|TRBV5-5|once
CASSLLGRAGLRETQYF
TGTGCCAGCAGCTTGTTGGGCAGGGCGGGTTTACGGGAGACCCAGTACTTC
>.|TRBJ2-2|TRBV7-9|few
CASSLVGGSDGELFF
TGTGCCAGCAGCTTAGTGGGTGGCTCGGACGGGGAGCTGTTTTTT
>.|TRBJ1-2|TRBV10-3|once
CASLDVGGYTF
TGTGCCAGCTTGGATGTGGGTGGCTACACCTTC
>.|TRBJ2-1|TRBV6-2/TRBV6-3|.
CASSRLGQTNYNEQFF
TGTGCCAGCAGTCGGCTGGGGCAGACTAATTACAATGAGCAGTTCTTC
>.|TRBJ2-3|TRBV29-1|.
CSVDQLLGTDTQYF
TGCAGCGTTGATCAGCTCCTGGGCACAGATACGCAGTATTTT
>.|TRBJ2-4|TRBV12-3/TRBV12-4|few
CASSTMGGGEQYF
TGTGCCAGCAGTACCATGGGAGGGGGAGAGCAGTACTTC
>.|TRBJ2-3|TRBV4-1|.
CASSQLDSSDTQYF
TGCGCCAGCAGCCAACTAGACAGCTCAGATACGCAGTATTTT
>.|TRBJ2-1|TRBV10-3|.
CAISGDGYSYNEQFF
TGTGCCATCAGTGGAGACGGGTACTCCTACAATGAGCAGTTCTTC
>TRBD2|TRBJ2-1|TRBV11-2|.
CASSLMSGRTYEQFF
TGTGCCAGCAGCTTGATGAGCGGGAGGACCTATGAGCAGTTCTTC
>.|TRBJ2-7|TRBV5-1|.
CASSLAVGGAYEQYF
TGCGCCAGCAGCTTGGCCGTTGGGGGAGCTTACGAGCAGTACTTC
>TRBD2|TRBJ2-7|TRBV20-1|.
CSASPSGIDEQYF
TGCAGTGCTAGCCCTAGCGGGATCGACGAGCAGTACTTC
>TRBD1|TRBJ1-2|TRBV29-1|few
CSVDPGQGNGYTF
TGCAGCGTTGACCCGGGACAGGGGAATGGCTACACCTTC
>.|TRBJ2-1|TRBV10-3|few
CAISYGSGEQFF
TGTGCCATCAGTTACGGTAGCGGTGAGCAGTTCTTC
>TRBD1|TRBJ2-7|TRBV12-3/TRBV12-4|.
CASTWGTGGHEQYF
TGTGCCAGCACCTGGGGGACAGGGGGACACGAGCAGTACTTC
>TRBD1|TRBJ2-5|TRBV7-9|.
CASSLGTGEETQYF
TGTGCCAGCAGCTTAGGGACAGGCGAAGAGACCCAGTACTTC
>.|TRBJ1-6|TRBV12-3/TRBV12-4|.
CASSQQGPTSPLHF
TGTGCCAGCAGTCAACAGGGCCCAACTTCACCCCTCCACTTT
>TRBD1|TRBJ2-1|TRBV27|once
CASSSPGTGMNEQFF
TGTGCCAGCAGTTCTCCCGGGACAGGGATGAATGAGCAGTTCTTC
>.|TRBJ2-1|TRBV5-1|.
CASSLEALGSNEQFF
TGCGCCAGCAGCTTAGAAGCGCTCGGGTCCAATGAGCAGTTCTTC
>.|TRBJ2-7|TRBV20-1|few
CSASMDSPYEQYF
TGCAGTGCTAGTATGGACTCCCCCTACGAGCAGTACTTC
>.|TRBJ1-2|TRBV6-2/TRBV6-3|.
CASRPGTLGYTF
TGTGCCAGCAGGCCTGGGACGCTCGGCTACACCTTC
>.|TRBJ2-1|TRBV5-1|.
CASSLDRALYNEQFF
TGCGCCAGCAGCTTGGATAGGGCCCTCTACAATGAGCAGTTCTTC
>.|TRBJ2-5|TRBV4-1|.
CASSQDVYGQETQYF
TGCGCCAGCAGCCAAGATGTCTACGGCCAAGAGACCCAGTACTTC
>TRBD2|TRBJ2-1|TRBV5-1|.
CASIITSGRLHSRNNEQFF
TGCGCCAGTATTATTACTAGCGGGAGGTTGCACTCGCGGAACAATGAGCAGTTCTTC
>.|TRBJ2-5|TRBV5-1|.
CASSLGGAEETQYF
TGCGCCAGCAGCTTGGGGGGGGCAGAGGAGACCCAGTACTTC
>.|TRBJ2-1|TRBV18|.
CASSPGLLTTLSEQFF
TGTGCCAGCTCACCGGGACTCCTAACTACCCTCAGTGAGCAGTTCTTC
>.|TRBJ2-4|TRBV7-9|.
CASSFKPLSEQYF
TGTGCCAGCAGCTTTAAGCCCCTCTCGGAGCAGTACTTC
>TRBD1|TRBJ1-2|TRBV5-6|once
CASSVADRGGPLGYGYTF
TGTGCCAGCAGCGTGGCCGACAGGGGAGGGCCACTGGGCTATGGCTACACCTTC
>.|TRBJ1-5|TRBV27|few
CASKQGNQPQHF
TGTGCCAGCAAGCAGGGGAATCAGCCCCAGCATTTT